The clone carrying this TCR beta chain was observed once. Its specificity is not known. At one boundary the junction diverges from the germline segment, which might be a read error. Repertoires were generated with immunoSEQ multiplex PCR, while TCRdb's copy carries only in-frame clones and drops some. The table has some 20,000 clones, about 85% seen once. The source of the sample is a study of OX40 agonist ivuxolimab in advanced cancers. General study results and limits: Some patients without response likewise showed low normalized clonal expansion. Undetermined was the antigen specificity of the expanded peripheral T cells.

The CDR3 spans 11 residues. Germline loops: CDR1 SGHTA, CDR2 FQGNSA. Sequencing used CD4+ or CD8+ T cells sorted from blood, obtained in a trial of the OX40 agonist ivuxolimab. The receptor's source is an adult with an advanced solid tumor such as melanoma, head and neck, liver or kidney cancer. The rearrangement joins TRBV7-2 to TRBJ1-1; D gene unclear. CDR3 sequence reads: CASSLGRKLLF. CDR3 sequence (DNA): TGTGCCAGCAGCTTGGGCAGGAAGTTGCTCTTT.